This TCR beta chain is from a study of cytomegalovirus exposure and HLA in healthy donors. Study-wide points: Earlier analysis yielded a pattern in which most TCR beta V segments were productive about 87% or about 30% of the time. With further analysis later on, most CMV-associated TCR beta chains appeared HLA-restricted. A link between a missense DCLRE1C variant and TCR beta V- and J-gene trimming emerged from a later analysis.

A remark on this clone: Its target is not known.

Amplification used 60 Vbeta primers and 13 Jbeta primers. Method: immunoSEQ multiplex PCR; TCRdb's copy keeps in-frame clones and lacks some. This repertoire comprises 65,000 to 85,000 clones; its ten largest clones make up 2% to 2.5%. The clonotype comes from a female donor in good health and CMV-seropositive. The sequenced sample was PBMCs.

The CDR3: CASSQDRSNYGYTF. The CDR3 DNA sequence: TGTGCCAGCTCACAGGACAGATCTAACTATGGCTACACCTTC. The chain uses TRBV18 and TRBJ1-2; a weak D match, TRBD1 (6 bases). Trimming stripped 4 bases from V and 0 bases from J, with 9 bases between. The CDR3 sequence is 14 residues long. Germline CDR1 is KGHSH and CDR2 is LQKENI.